This entry features one T cell receptor beta chain sequence. Its antigen remains unknown. These data come from a study of blood T cells in healthy people across ages. Trimming took 4 bases from V and 3 from J; bases not matched to a gene: 9. This CDR3 spans 15 amino acids. Together with a sample-barcoded 5' primer, a J-beta primer mix was included in a second PCR lasting roughly 6 to 12 cycles. TCRdb re-called the 5' RACE reads through MiXCR, storing one row per CDR3 protein. The repertoire holds roughly 800,000 distinct CDR3 sequences, with roughly 64% as singletons. Notes on the study in general: In older individuals, TCR beta diversity per million T cells was lower, falling roughly linearly with age.

V is TRBV12-3 or TRBV12-4 and J is TRBJ2-7, with TRBD1 matching 7 bases. The receptor was isolated from a man aged 25 to 40 in good health. Sequenced input: blood. CDR3 sequence reads: CASSSSSDRHYEQYF. The DNA of the CDR3 is TGTGCCAGCAGTTCATCATCGGACAGGCACTACGAGCAGTACTTC.